This T cell receptor (beta chain) was retrieved from a study of blood T cell repertoires in COVID-19. Study-wide background: Donors in the United States, Italy and Spain gave samples during acute or convalescent COVID-19.

V lost 6 bases to trimming and J lost 1 base; unmatched junction nucleotides: 5. Germline lookup yields CDR1 SNHLY and CDR2 FYNNEI. CDR3 size: 15 residues. Method: immunoSEQ multiplex PCR; TCRdb's copy keeps in-frame clones and lacks some. The repertoire holds about 140,000 clones, with 88% as singletons. J is TRBJ2-3 and V is TRBV2, with 9 bases fitting TRBD2. The source of this sequence is a man in his 70s with acute or convalescent COVID-19. The sequenced sample was peripheral blood. The CDR3 DNA follows: TGTGCCAGCAGGGGCGGGGGGGCCGGCACAGATACGCAGTATTTT. Translation gives CASRGGGAGTDTQYF.